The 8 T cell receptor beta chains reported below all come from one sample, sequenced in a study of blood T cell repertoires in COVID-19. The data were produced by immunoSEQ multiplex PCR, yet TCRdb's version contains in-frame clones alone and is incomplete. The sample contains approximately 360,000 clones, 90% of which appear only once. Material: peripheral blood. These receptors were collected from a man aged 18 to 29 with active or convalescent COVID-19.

The CDR3 spells CASSQLGSSYEQYF. Written as DNA, the CDR3 is TGTGCCAGCAGCCAATTGGGGAGCTCCTACGAGCAGTACTTC. The chain carries TRBV4-2 and TRBJ2-7, with D perhaps TRBD2 (5 bases). This CDR3 spans 14 amino acids. Trimming took off 2 bases at V and 0 bases at J, with 8 bases between the two ends. CDR1 is LGHNA, CDR2 YNFKEQ, per germline.

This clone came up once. In nucleotides, the CDR3 is TGTGCCAGCACTATGTCGGGACTAGCGGCCTACGAGCAGTACTTC. This sequence encodes CASTMSGLAAYEQYF. The chain is built from TRBV28 and TRBJ2-7, with TRBD2 matching 11 bases. After removal of 7 bases from V and 2 bases from J, the junction contained 7 bases not matched to a gene. Per germline, CDR1 MDHEN and CDR2 SYDVKM. The CDR3 loop spans 15 amino acids.

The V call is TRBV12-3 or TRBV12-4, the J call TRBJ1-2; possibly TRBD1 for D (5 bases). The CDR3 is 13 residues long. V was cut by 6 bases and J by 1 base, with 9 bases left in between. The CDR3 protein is CASRPDSNYGYTF. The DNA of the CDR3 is TGTGCCAGCAGACCCGACAGTAACTATGGCTACACCTTC.

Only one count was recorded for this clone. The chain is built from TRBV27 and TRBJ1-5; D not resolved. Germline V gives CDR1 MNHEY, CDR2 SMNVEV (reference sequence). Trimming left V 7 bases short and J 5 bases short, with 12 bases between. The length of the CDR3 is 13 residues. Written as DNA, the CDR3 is TGTGCCAGCACCCCACGGCGGCATCAGCCCCAGCATTTT. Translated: CASTPRRHQPQHF.

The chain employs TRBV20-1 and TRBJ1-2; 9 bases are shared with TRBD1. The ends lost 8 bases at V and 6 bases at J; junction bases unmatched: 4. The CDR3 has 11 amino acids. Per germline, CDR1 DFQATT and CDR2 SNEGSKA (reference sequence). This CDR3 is CSLQGADGYTF. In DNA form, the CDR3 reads TGCAGTTTACAGGGGGCGGATGGCTACACCTTC.

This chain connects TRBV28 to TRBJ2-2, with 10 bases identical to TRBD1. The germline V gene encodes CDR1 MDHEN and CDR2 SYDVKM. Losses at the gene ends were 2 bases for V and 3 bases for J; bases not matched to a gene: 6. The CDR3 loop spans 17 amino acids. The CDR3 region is CASSLVTGGIDTGELFF. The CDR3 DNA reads TGTGCCAGCAGTTTAGTGACAGGGGGCATTGACACCGGGGAGCTGTTTTTT. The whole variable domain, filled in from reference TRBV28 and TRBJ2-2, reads DVKVTQSSRYLVKRTGEKVFLECVQDMDHENMFWYRQDPGLGLRLIYFSYDVKMKEKGDIPEGYSVSREKKERFSLILESASTNQTSMYLCASSLVTGGIDTGELFFGEGSRLTVL.

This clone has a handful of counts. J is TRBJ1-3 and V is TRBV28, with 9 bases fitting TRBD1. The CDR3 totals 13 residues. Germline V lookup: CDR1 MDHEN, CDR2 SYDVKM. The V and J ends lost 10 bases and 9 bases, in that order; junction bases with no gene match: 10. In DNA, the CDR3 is TGTGCCACACGGGACAGGGAATATTTCACCATATATTTT. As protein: CATRDREYFTIYF.

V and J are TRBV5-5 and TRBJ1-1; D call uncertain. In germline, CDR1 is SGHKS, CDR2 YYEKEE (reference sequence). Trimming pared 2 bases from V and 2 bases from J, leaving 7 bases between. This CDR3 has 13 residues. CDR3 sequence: CASSLGLNTEAFF. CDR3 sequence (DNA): TGTGCCAGCAGCTTAGGACTAAACACTGAAGCTTTCTTT.